This T cell receptor (beta chain) emerged from a study of T cell repertoires in cytomegalovirus infection. Study in general: Based on public TCR beta signatures, there were indications of CMV infection and of a matching HLA type. Study results and limitations: The study identified carriers of CMV plus the relevant HLA from cumulative public TCR beta family frequency. HLA-C-restricted TCR beta clonotypes specific for CMV led the ex vivo response.

The germline V gene encodes CDR1 MDHEN and CDR2 SYDVKM. The CDR3 consists of 14 residues. V was pared by 4 bases and J by 3 bases, with 4 bases of the junction left unmatched. This clonotype occurred many times. The antigen remains undetermined. TCRdb independently ran MiXCR on the reads; one entry per CDR3 protein. The sample has almost 300,000 distinct CDR3 sequences; about a tenth are singletons. This chain connects TRBV28 to TRBJ1-2; 8 nucleotides line up with TRBD1. This receptor was obtained from a human donor in good health (CMV status not recorded). Some clones in this sample may be carry-over from other donors' samples. Sequenced input: PBMCs. CDR3 region: CASSSGQGHYGYTF. The DNA for the CDR3 is TGTGCCAGCAGTTCCGGACAGGGCCACTATGGCTACACCTTC.